One T cell receptor beta chain is described in this entry. Its antigen is unknown. Libraries were prepared by immunoSEQ multiplex PCR; TCRdb keeps only in-frame clonotypes and omits some of them. The top ten clones hold around 5.1% of a sample with under 150,000 clones, approximately 90% of them seen once. The data stem from a study of Ad26.COV2.S vaccination and SARS-CoV-2 variants. Findings and caveats of the study: After vaccination, reports described spike-specific CD8+ and CD4+ T cell responses as showing substantial breadth.

The CDR3 runs 15 residues. Germline assignment: CDR1 LNHNV and CDR2 YYDKDF (reference sequence). V lost 0 bases, J lost 4 bases, and 12 bases lay in between. This receptor was obtained from a human donor who had recovered from COVID-19. This rearrangement joins TRBV15 to TRBJ1-2; a weak D match, TRBD1 (6 bases). The sample was peripheral blood, taken after recovery from COVID-19. CDR3: CATSRETGFSYGYTF. CDR3 coding DNA: TGTGCCACCAGCAGAGAGACAGGTTTTTCCTATGGCTACACCTTC.